A single sample gave rise to the 24 T cell receptor beta chains below, sequenced in a study of shared clonotypes between healthy human individuals. Generated by immunoSEQ multiplex PCR, the TCRdb table keeps only in-frame clones and is missing some. The sample records some 1 million clones, about 75% being singletons. The sample taken for sequencing was memory CD4+ T cells sorted from blood. Indicated subset: CD45RA-negative fraction. These receptors came from a man younger than 35 in good health.

This clone was seen a handful of times. The V call is TRBV18, the J call TRBJ2-1; D perhaps matches TRBD2 (7 bases). The CDR3 runs 13 residues. Germline V lookup: CDR1 KGHSH, CDR2 LQKENI. Trimming took 6 bases from V and 9 from J, leaving 15 bases between them. The CDR3 DNA reads TGTGCCAGCTCCGTGCGCGGGGGCCGTGAGCAGTTCTTC. Amino acids: CASSVRGGREQFF. Looking up the rest from reference TRBV18 and TRBJ2-1 gives the full variable domain: NAGVMQNPRHLVRRRGQEARLRCSPMKGHSHVYWYRQLPEEGLKFMVYLQKENIIDESGMPKERFSAEFPKEGPSILRIQQVVRGDSAAYFCASSVRGGREQFFGPGTRLTVL.

The chain joins TRBV5-1 to TRBJ2-7; D call uncertain. Trimming pared 2 bases from V and 3 bases from J, leaving 6 bases between. This CDR3 spans 12 amino acids. Per the germline V gene, CDR1 is SGHRS and CDR2 is YFSETQ. CDR3 sequence: CASSLQNYEQYF. As DNA, the CDR3 is TGCGCCAGCAGCTTACAGAACTACGAGCAGTACTTC.

This clone was picked up a small number of times. It is likely a read error: a sequence one base away is far more abundant. The V and J genes are TRBV5-4 and TRBJ2-7, with a possible D match to TRBD1 (6 bases). The CDR3 covers 12 residues. Trimming took off 0 bases at V and 6 bases at J, with 7 bases between the two ends. Looked up from germline, CDR1 is SGHNT and CDR2 is YYREEE (reference sequence). As DNA, the CDR3 is TGTGCCAGCAGCTTGGACAGGGTCGAGCAGTACTTC. It specifies CASSLDRVEQYF.

The rearrangement links TRBV5-6 to TRBJ1-5; 9 nucleotides match TRBD1. With V trimmed by 4 bases and J by 1 base, 9 bases remained unmatched. The CDR3 covers 17 residues. Germline values: CDR1 SGHDT, CDR2 YYEEEE. CDR3 DNA: TGTGCCAGCAGCAGGACAGGGGTAGGCACGAGCAATCAGCCCCAGCATTTT. Residues: CASSRTGVGTSNQPQHF.

This chain links TRBV4-3 with TRBJ2-3; 12 bases line up with TRBD2. Germline loops: CDR1 LGHNA, CDR2 YSLEER. The CDR3 totals 20 residues. V lost 2 bases, J lost 3 bases, and 15 bases stayed unmatched. This CDR3 is CASSQTRLVLAGGRTDTQYF. The CDR3 DNA follows: TGCGCCAGCAGCCAAACAAGACTTGTTCTAGCGGGAGGGCGGACAGATACGCAGTATTTT.

The rearrangement joins TRBV5-6 to TRBJ1-3; D is undetermined. This CDR3 comprises 15 residues. Germline V gene data show CDR1 as SGHDT and CDR2 as YYEEEE. The ends were cut back, 4 bases at V and 0 bases at J, with 11 bases in the middle. The DNA for the CDR3 is TGTGCCAGCAGCGAGACGGCCAGCTCTGGAAACACCATATATTTT. This sequence encodes CASSETASSGNTIYF.

This clone was detected a few times. The chain combines TRBV28 with TRBJ2-2, with 7 bases aligning to TRBD1. Germline loops: CDR1 MDHEN, CDR2 SYDVKM. The ends lost 1 base at V and 5 bases at J; junction bases unmatched: 19. This CDR3 region has 20 residues. The DNA for the CDR3 is TGTGCCAGCAGTTTATTGTCCCCGAGACAGGGAAAAAGAAGGACCGGGGAGCTGTTTTTT. As protein: CASSLLSPRQGKRRTGELFF. Supplemented by reference TRBV28 and TRBJ2-2, the full variable domain reads DVKVTQSSRYLVKRTGEKVFLECVQDMDHENMFWYRQDPGLGLRLIYFSYDVKMKEKGDIPEGYSVSREKKERFSLILESASTNQTSMYLCASSLLSPRQGKRRTGELFFGEGSRLTVL.

On this clone: At the DNA level, this CDR3 is encoded by other sequences in the same sample as well. This sequence joins TRBV6-5 and TRBJ1-2; D unresolved. CDR3 length equals 14 residues. Germline values: CDR1 MNHEY, CDR2 SVGAGI. V lost 0 bases and J lost 2, with 7 bases in between. For the CDR3, the DNA is TGTGCCAGCAGTTACTCGGCCTCCAACTATGGCTACACCTTC. As protein: CASSYSASNYGYTF.

The rearrangement uses TRBV5-4 and TRBJ2-5, with 12 bases aligning to TRBD1. The better agreement between TRBJ2-7 and the DNA end casts doubt on the J call. The CDR3 is 15 residues long. The germline CDR1 and CDR2 sequences are SGHNT and YYREEE (reference sequence). The CDR3 spells CASSLPGQGAHEQYF. CDR3 nucleotides: TGTGCCAGCAGCTTGCCGGGACAGGGGGCCCACGAGCAGTACTTC.

The chain uses TRBV11-2 and TRBJ2-7, with 10 bases lining up with TRBD2. Per germline, CDR1 SGHAT and CDR2 FQNNGV. J gave up 0 bases and V 1 base, and 6 bases lay outside the gene matches. This CDR3 is built from 17 residues. The CDR3 DNA sequence: TGTGCCAGCAGCTTAGCAGGAGCGGGAGGGTCCTCCTACGAGCAGTACTTC. Translating gives CASSLAGAGGSSYEQYF.

This chain's CDR3 is CASSSGSSEQFF. Written as DNA, the CDR3 is TGTGCCAGCAGCTCAGGAAGTAGTGAGCAGTTCTTC. This chain joins TRBV7-2 and TRBJ2-1, with D uncertain. This CDR3 comprises 12 residues. CDR1 is SGHTA, CDR2 FQGNSA, per germline. Trimming shortened V by 4 bases and J by 9 bases, and 10 bases separated the two germline ends.

In this sample, this clone turned up a few times. The chain links TRBV5-4 to TRBJ1-1; D not resolved. The ends were cut back, 1 base at V and 4 bases at J, with 8 bases in the middle. The CDR3 contains 13 residues. Germline V CDR1 and CDR2: SGHNT, YYREEE (reference sequence). The CDR3 spells CASSLFVGTEAFF. CDR3 nucleotide sequence: TGTGCCAGCAGCTTGTTTGTGGGCACTGAAGCTTTCTTT.

This chain uses TRBV25-1 with TRBJ2-7; 10 bases match TRBD1. The CDR3 runs 17 residues. V lost 6 bases, J lost 0 bases, and 11 bases stayed unmatched. Germline V gene lookup returns CDR1 MGHDK and CDR2 SYGVNS. CDR3 loop: CASREGQGGQSSYEQYF. In nucleotides, the CDR3 is TGTGCCAGCAGGGAAGGACAGGGGGGACAAAGCTCCTACGAGCAGTACTTC.

V usage is TRBV6-5 and J usage is TRBJ2-5; tentatively, D is TRBD2 (7 bases). The V end was cut by 0 bases, the J end by 0 bases, with 8 bases between. The CDR3 extends over 15 amino acids. The germline V gene encodes CDR1 MNHEY and CDR2 SVGAGI. CDR3 loop: CASSYSGGHQETQYF. The CDR3 bases are TGTGCCAGCAGTTACTCGGGGGGGCACCAAGAGACCCAGTACTTC.

This clone was found a few times. The chain has TRBV20-1 and TRBJ2-1; TRBD1 is a possible D gene (6 bases). Trimming removed 6 bases at V and 9 bases at J, with 12 bases between. Germline-derived CDR1 and CDR2 are DFQATT and SNEGSKA (reference sequence). The CDR3 covers 11 residues. The CDR3 coding sequence is TGCAGTGCCCAGGGGACCAGTGAGCAGTTCTTC. Translation gives CSAQGTSEQFF.

This clone was recorded a few times. CDR3 nucleotide sequence: TGTGCCAGTAGTATAGGGCCAGGGGCCACTGAAGCTTTCTTT. Its protein is CASSIGPGATEAFF. V usage is TRBV19 and J usage is TRBJ1-1; D might be TRBD1 (6 bases). Germline V CDR1 and CDR2: LNHDA, SQIVND (reference sequence). Trimming took 1 base from V and 4 from J, leaving 10 bases between them. The CDR3 runs 14 residues.

This sequence joins TRBV6-5 and TRBJ2-5; D perhaps matches TRBD1 (6 bases). Trimming took off 4 bases at V and 4 bases at J, with 19 bases between the two ends. Looked up from germline, CDR1 is MNHEY and CDR2 is SVGAGI. The CDR3 runs to 16 residues. CDR3 sequence: CASSFIRAQGGETQYF. In DNA, the CDR3 is TGTGCCAGCAGTTTCATTAGGGCCCAAGGGGGAGAGACCCAGTACTTC.

The table lists this clone with a count of one. The V call is TRBV5-5, the J call TRBJ2-2; D unclear. The CDR3 sequence is 12 residues long. Trimming shortened V by 0 bases and J by 8 bases, and 5 bases separated the two germline ends. Per the germline V gene, CDR1 is SGHKS and CDR2 is YYEKEE (reference sequence). The CDR3 sequence is CASSLEVGELFF. For the CDR3, the DNA is TGTGCCAGCAGCTTGGAAGTGGGGGAGCTGTTTTTT.

The gene calls are TRBV7-8 and TRBJ2-5; 11 positions agree with TRBD2. V dropped 5 bases and J dropped 7; count of bases not matched to a gene: 21. The CDR3 extends over 19 amino acids. Germline V gives CDR1 SGHVS, CDR2 FQNEAQ. CDR3 region: CASSRRVTSGSQWPGTQYF. In DNA, the CDR3 is TGTGCCAGCAGCCGAAGGGTTACTAGCGGGAGCCAATGGCCGGGGACCCAGTACTTC.

This chain uses TRBV2 with TRBJ2-7, with D tentatively TRBD1 (6 bases). In germline, CDR1 is SNHLY, CDR2 FYNNEI. The length of the CDR3 is 13 residues. With 2 bases removed from V and 2 bases from J, the gap between germline ends came to 7 bases. CDR3 sequence: CASSESGAYEQYF. In DNA, the CDR3 is TGTGCCAGCAGTGAATCAGGGGCCTACGAGCAGTACTTC.

Only a few counts were recorded for this clone. At one end the junction does not follow the germline gene, possibly because of a read error. J is TRBJ2-2 and V is TRBV29-1; D may be TRBD2 (5 bases). The CDR3 is 13 residues long. Germline V gene data show CDR1 as SQVTM and CDR2 as ANQGSEA. The chain's CDR3 is CSFERGHIGELFF. CDR3 coding DNA: TGCAGCTTTGAACGGGGTCATATCGGGGAGCTGTTTTTT.

The chain combines TRBV5-6 with TRBJ2-6; no clear D gene. In germline, CDR1 is SGHDT, CDR2 YYEEEE. Trimming cost V 3 bases and J 4 bases, with 17 bases left between them. The CDR3 length is 17 residues. The CDR3 DNA is TGTGCCAGCAGCTCCGGTCTACCTGGGTTGGGGGCCAACGTCCTGACTTTC. Translating it yields CASSSGLPGLGANVLTF.

As DNA, the CDR3 is TGTGCCAGCAGCCGCGGGGGTAGCGGGAGAACAGATACGCAGTATTTT. This sequence encodes CASSRGGSGRTDTQYF. The chain is built from TRBV5-4 and TRBJ2-3; TRBD2 aligns across 9 bases. The germline V gene encodes CDR1 SGHNT and CDR2 YYREEE (reference sequence). The CDR3 is 16 amino acids. With 4 bases clipped from V and 3 bases from J, the junction kept 9 bases outside the gene matches.

The genes are TRBV11-1 and TRBJ1-4; D perhaps matches TRBD1 (5 bases). Looked up from germline, CDR1 is SGHAT and CDR2 is FQDESV (reference sequence). V lost 5 bases and J 4 bases, leaving 11 bases between the germline ends. CDR3 size: 14 residues. CDR3 coding DNA: TGTGCCAGCAGCCCGCGACAGAGTAATGAAAAACTGTTTTTT. This sequence encodes CASSPRQSNEKLFF.